This entry lists 3 T cell receptor beta chains sequenced from one sample in a study of blood T cells in healthy people across ages. Sample-barcoded 5' priming and a J-beta primer mix drove a second PCR of about 7 to 11 cycles. TCRdb independently ran MiXCR on the 5' RACE reads; one entry per CDR3 protein. The repertoire holds roughly 800,000 distinct CDR3 sequences, with under 40% as singletons. Sequencing input: blood. The receptors come from a man between 18 and 29 years old in good health.

The rearrangement uses TRBV24-1 and TRBJ2-5; weak D call: TRBD1 (5 bases). Germline values: CDR1 KGHDR, CDR2 SFDVKD. This CDR3 is built from 18 residues. Trimming cost V 1 base and J 0 bases, with 17 bases left between them. In DNA form, the CDR3 reads TGTGCCACCAGTGATTTTATCCCGACAGCCTTAGACCAAGAGACCCAGTACTTC. It yields the protein CATSDFIPTALDQETQYF.

This clonotype occurred many times. This chain joins TRBV5-1 and TRBJ2-1; TRBD2 matches at 8 bases. The CDR3 has 15 residues. Per the germline V gene, CDR1 is SGHRS and CDR2 is YFSETQ. V lost 1 base to trimming and J lost 5 bases; unmatched junction nucleotides: 5. The CDR3 sequence is CASSLSGTRDNEQFF. In DNA, the CDR3 is TGCGCCAGCAGCTTGTCCGGGACTAGAGACAATGAGCAGTTCTTC.

The DNA of the CDR3 is TGTGCCAGCAGTGTTATCCGCTCGGGGCAGCCCCAGCATTTT. This codes for CASSVIRSGQPQHF. This chain uses TRBV12-3 or TRBV12-4 with TRBJ1-5; D is undetermined. V was trimmed by 5 bases and J by 7 bases, leaving 15 bases between them. The CDR3 loop spans 14 amino acids.